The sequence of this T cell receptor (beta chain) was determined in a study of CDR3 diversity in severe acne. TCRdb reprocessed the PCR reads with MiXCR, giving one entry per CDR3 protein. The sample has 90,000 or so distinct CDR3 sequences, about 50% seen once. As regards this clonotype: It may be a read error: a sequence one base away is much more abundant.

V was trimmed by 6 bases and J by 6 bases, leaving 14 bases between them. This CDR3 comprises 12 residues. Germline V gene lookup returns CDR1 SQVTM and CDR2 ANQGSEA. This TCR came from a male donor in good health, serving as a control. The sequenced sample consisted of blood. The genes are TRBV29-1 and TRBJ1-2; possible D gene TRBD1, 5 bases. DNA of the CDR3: TGCAGCGTCGACTCTCCGGGGGATGGCTACACCTTC. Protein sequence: CSVDSPGDGYTF.